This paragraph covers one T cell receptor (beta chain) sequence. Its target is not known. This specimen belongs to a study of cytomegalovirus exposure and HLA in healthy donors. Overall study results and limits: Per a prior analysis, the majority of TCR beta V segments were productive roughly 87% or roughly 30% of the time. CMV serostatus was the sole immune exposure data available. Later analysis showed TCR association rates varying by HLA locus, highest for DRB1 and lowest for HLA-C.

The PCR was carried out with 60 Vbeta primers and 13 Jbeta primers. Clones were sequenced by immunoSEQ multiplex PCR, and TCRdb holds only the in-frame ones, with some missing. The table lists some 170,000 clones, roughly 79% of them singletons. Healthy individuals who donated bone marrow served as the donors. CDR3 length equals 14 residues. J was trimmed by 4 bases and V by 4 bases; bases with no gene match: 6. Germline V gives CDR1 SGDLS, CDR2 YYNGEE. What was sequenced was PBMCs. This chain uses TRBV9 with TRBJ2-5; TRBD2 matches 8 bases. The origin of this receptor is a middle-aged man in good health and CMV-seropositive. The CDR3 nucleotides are TGTGCCAGCAGCCATAATCTAGCGGGAGAGACCCAGTACTTC. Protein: CASSHNLAGETQYF.